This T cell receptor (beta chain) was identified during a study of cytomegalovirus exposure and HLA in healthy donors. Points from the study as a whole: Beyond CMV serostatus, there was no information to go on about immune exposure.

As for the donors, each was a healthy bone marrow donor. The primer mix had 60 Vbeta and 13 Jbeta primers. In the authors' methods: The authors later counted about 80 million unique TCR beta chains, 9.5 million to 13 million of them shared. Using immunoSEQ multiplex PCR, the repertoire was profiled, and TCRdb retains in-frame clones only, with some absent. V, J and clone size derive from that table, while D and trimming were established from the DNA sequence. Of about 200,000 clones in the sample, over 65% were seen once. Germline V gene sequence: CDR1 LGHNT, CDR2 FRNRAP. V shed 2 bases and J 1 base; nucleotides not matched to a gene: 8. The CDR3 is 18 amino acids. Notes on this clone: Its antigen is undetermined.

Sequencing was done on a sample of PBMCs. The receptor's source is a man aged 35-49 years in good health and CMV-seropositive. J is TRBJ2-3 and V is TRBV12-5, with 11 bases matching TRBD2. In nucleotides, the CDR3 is TGTGCTAGTGGTTTGCCCCCTCTAGCGGGGGGCCGCACAGATACGCAGTATTTT. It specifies CASGLPPLAGGRTDTQYF.